One sample yielded the 26 T cell receptor beta chains listed below, sequenced in a study of blood T cell repertoires in COVID-19. Produced via immunoSEQ multiplex PCR; TCRdb's table is partial and in-frame only. Among about 92,000 clones listed, roughly 80% were seen once. The sample taken for sequencing was peripheral blood. The receptors here all came from a woman aged 80 or over with active or convalescent COVID-19.

This clone was detected only once. This chain links TRBV7-8 with TRBJ2-5; 9 bases line up with TRBD2. V trimming: 1 base; J trimming: 4 bases; junction bases outside the gene matches: 7. CDR1 is SGHVS and CDR2 is FQNEAQ in the germline V gene. The CDR3 is made up of 16 amino acids. The DNA of the CDR3 is TGTGCCAGCAGCTTAGAAGCGCTAGCGGGACCAGAGACCCAGTACTTC. This gives the protein CASSLEALAGPETQYF.

The rearrangement uses TRBV30 and TRBJ1-4; D is possibly TRBD1 (6 bases). The germline V gene has CDR1 GTSNPN and CDR2 SVGIG (reference sequence). V lost 2 bases and J lost 7, with 11 bases in between. CDR3 length equals 13 residues. The CDR3, as DNA: TGTGCCTGGAGTACACAGGGTGGTGAAAAACTGTTTTTT. Residues: CAWSTQGGEKLFF.

The CDR3 loop is CAWSRGGDTEAFF. The DNA of the CDR3 is TGTGCCTGGAGCCGTGGGGGCGACACTGAAGCTTTCTTT. V gene TRBV30 combines with J gene TRBJ1-1; maybe TRBD1 (6 bases). CDR3 size: 13 residues. CDR1 and CDR2 (germline): GTSNPN, SVGIG (reference sequence). V lost 3 bases and J 3 bases, leaving 11 bases between the germline ends.

This clone has just one count. As DNA, the CDR3 is TGTGCCAGCAGCCAAGATACTATAGCGGGCTACCCGGGAGAGACCCAGTACTTC. Translating it yields CASSQDTIAGYPGETQYF. V is TRBV3-1 (or the pseudogene TRBV3-2) and J is TRBJ2-5, with 7 nucleotides matching TRBD2. Losses at the gene ends were 0 bases for V and 4 bases for J; bases not matched to a gene: 14. The germline CDR1 and CDR2 sequences are LGHDT and YNNKEL (reference sequence). This CDR3 is built from 18 residues.

This sequence joins TRBV19 and TRBJ1-1, with D possibly TRBD1 on 5 matching bases. This CDR3 has 14 amino acids. V dropped 3 bases and J dropped 4 bases, with 12 bases sitting between them. Germline CDR1 is LNHDA and CDR2 is SQIVND (reference sequence). The CDR3 is CASSMGQGLTEAFF. The CDR3 DNA reads TGTGCCAGTAGTATGGGCCAGGGTCTCACTGAAGCTTTCTTT.

The J gene is TRBJ2-1, the V gene TRBV10-3; 10 bases fit TRBD2. Per the germline V gene, CDR1 is ENHRY and CDR2 is SYGVKD. V trimming: 5 bases; J trimming: 7 bases; junction bases outside the gene matches: 2. The CDR3 consists of 13 residues. CDR3 amino acids: CAISLAGENEQFF. The CDR3, as DNA: TGTGCCATCAGTCTAGCGGGAGAGAATGAGCAGTTCTTC.

The chain carries TRBV6-1 and TRBJ2-1, with 10 bases matching TRBD2. Germline CDR1 reads MNHNS; CDR2 reads SASEGT. The CDR3 consists of 16 residues. V lost 0 bases, J lost 4 bases, and 3 bases stayed unmatched. For the CDR3, the DNA is TGTGCCAGCAGTGAAGCTTCTAGCGGGAGATACAATGAGCAGTTCTTC. This codes for CASSEASSGRYNEQFF.

This sequence joins TRBV6-5 and TRBJ1-4, with a possible D match to TRBD1 (5 bases). Germline CDR1 reads MNHEY; CDR2 reads SVGAGI. V was cut by 0 bases and J by 11 bases, with 13 bases left in between. The CDR3 is 14 amino acids. The CDR3 bases are TGTGCCAGCAGTTACTCGGGGGGATCAAGGAAACTGTTTTTT. Its translation is CASSYSGGSRKLFF.

The chain carries TRBV4-3 and TRBJ1-1; the D gene is possibly TRBD1 (6 bases). The CDR3 has 16 residues. Trimming left V 2 bases short and J 3 bases short, with 16 bases between. From germline, CDR1 is LGHNA and CDR2 YSLEER. The CDR3 nucleotides read TGCGCCAGCAGCCAAAGACCGGGACAACTAGACACTGAAGCTTTCTTT. Translation: CASSQRPGQLDTEAFF.

J is TRBJ1-1 and V is TRBV7-3; the match to TRBD1 covers 8 bases. Trimming at V came to 0 bases and at J to 1 base, leaving 7 bases not matched to a gene. CDR3 length: 17 residues. The germline V gene has CDR1 SGHTA and CDR2 FQGTGA. CDR3 protein: CASSLTGQGIGNTEAFF. For the CDR3, the DNA is TGTGCCAGCAGCTTAACAGGACAGGGTATAGGGAACACTGAAGCTTTCTTT.

V usage is TRBV27 and J usage is TRBJ1-2, with D perhaps TRBD1 (6 bases). Trimming stripped 2 bases from V and 5 bases from J, with 12 bases between. The CDR3 sequence is 14 residues long. The germline CDR1 and CDR2 sequences are MNHEY and SMNVEV (reference sequence). The CDR3 loop reads CASSLRGHEYGYTF. The DNA for the CDR3 is TGTGCCAGCAGTTTAAGGGGACACGAGTATGGCTACACCTTC.

Only a few counts were recorded for this clone. The chain is built from TRBV19 and TRBJ2-2; D gene ambiguous. This CDR3 is built from 14 residues. Deletions cut 3 bases from V and 1 base from J, with 6 bases between. Germline-derived CDR1 and CDR2 are LNHDA and SQIVND (reference sequence). The CDR3 DNA reads as TGTGCCAGTAGTATGAAACTGAACACCGGGGAGCTGTTTTTT. Protein product: CASSMKLNTGELFF.

This chain uses TRBV7-2 with TRBJ2-1; 8 bases fit TRBD2. Per germline, CDR1 SGHTA and CDR2 FQGNSA. This CDR3 is 16 amino acids long. The trim removed 0 bases at V and 9 bases at J, leaving 10 bases unmatched. CDR3 in amino acids: CASSLAGPGLAGEQFF. As DNA, the CDR3 is TGTGCCAGCAGCTTAGCGGGCCCGGGGCTAGCGGGTGAGCAGTTCTTC.

In its sample, this clone was seen once. The chain is built from TRBV6-2 or TRBV6-3 and TRBJ1-5; the match to TRBD1 covers 7 bases. This CDR3 is built from 15 residues. Germline V lookup: CDR1 MNHEY, CDR2 SVGEGT. J gave up 5 bases and V 4 bases, and 8 bases lay outside the gene matches. The CDR3 reads CASSFTGTEYQPQHF. DNA for the CDR3: TGTGCCAGCAGTTTCACCGGGACAGAATATCAGCCCCAGCATTTT.

The chain carries TRBV6-5 and TRBJ1-3, with TRBD1 matching 10 bases. The CDR3 totals 14 residues. Germline values: CDR1 MNHEY, CDR2 SVGAGI. Trimming at V came to 5 bases and at J to 8 bases, leaving 6 bases not matched to a gene. CDR3: CASSRTGGFDTIYF. The CDR3 nucleotides read TGTGCCAGCAGTCGGACAGGGGGATTTGACACCATATATTTT.

This rearrangement joins TRBV19 to TRBJ2-1; 8 nucleotides align to TRBD2. After removal of 5 bases from V and 4 bases from J, the junction contained 4 bases not matched to a gene. CDR3 size: 14 residues. Germline CDR1 and CDR2: LNHDA and SQIVND (reference sequence). As DNA, the CDR3 is TGTGCCAGTAGTTGGTCTAGCGGGTACAATGAGCAGTTCTTC. It is translated as CASSWSSGYNEQFF.

The V gene is TRBV5-1, the J gene TRBJ1-4, with D possibly matching TRBD1 (5 bases). V lost 4 bases, J lost 2 bases, and 9 bases lay in between. CDR3 length: 14 residues. Germline CDR1 SGHRS, CDR2 YFSETQ. CDR3 loop: CASSAGRTNEKLFF. CDR3 nucleotide sequence: TGCGCCAGCAGCGCGGGACGGACTAATGAAAAACTGTTTTTT.

This clone showed up just a few times. The chain joins TRBV7-9 to TRBJ1-1; 7 bases line up with TRBD1. Unmatched junction bases numbered 8, after V lost 5 bases and J lost 5 bases. CDR1 and CDR2 (germline): SEHNR, FQNEAQ (reference sequence). The CDR3 covers 14 residues. In nucleotides, the CDR3 is TGTGCCAGCAGCAAGACAGGGAGATATACTGAAGCTTTCTTT. This gives the protein CASSKTGRYTEAFF.

About this clone: Other nucleotide sequences in the sample specify the same CDR3. The chain links TRBV7-2 to TRBJ2-7, with TRBD2 identical over 7 bases. The V segment lost 1 base and the J segment 2 bases; nucleotides outside the gene matches: 2. Germline V lookup: CDR1 SGHTA, CDR2 FQGNSA. The CDR3 runs to 14 residues. The CDR3 region is CASSLERGAYEQYF. As DNA, the CDR3 is TGTGCCAGCAGCTTAGAACGGGGGGCCTACGAGCAGTACTTC.

The chain recombines TRBV7-8 with TRBJ1-1; TRBD1 aligns across 7 bases. There are 15 residues in the CDR3. Losses at the gene ends were 5 bases for V and 0 bases for J; bases not matched to a gene: 6. Germline CDR1 and CDR2: SGHVS and FQNEAQ. CDR3 loop: CASSPRTGVNTEAFF. CDR3 in DNA: TGTGCCAGCAGCCCGCGGACAGGTGTGAACACTGAAGCTTTCTTT.

The chain combines TRBV4-1 with TRBJ1-3; weak D call: TRBD1 (6 bases). Germline CDR1 reads MGHRA; CDR2 reads YSYEKL. With 2 bases removed from V and 3 bases from J, the gap between germline ends came to 11 bases. The CDR3 runs 15 residues. This chain's CDR3 is CASSQQGTLGNTIYF. CDR3 bases: TGCGCCAGCAGCCAACAGGGGACCCTTGGAAACACCATATATTTT.

The chain joins TRBV2 to TRBJ2-3; TRBD2 matches at 9 bases. The V gene's germline CDR1 is SNHLY and CDR2 FYNNEI. V dropped 9 bases and J dropped 6; count of bases not matched to a gene: 13. This CDR3 has 15 amino acids. This CDR3 reads CASRSAVAGEDTQYF. The CDR3 DNA follows: TGTGCCAGTAGAAGCGCGGTAGCGGGAGAGGATACGCAGTATTTT.

CDR3 nucleotide sequence: TGCGCCAGCAGCCCCGACAGTAGGACTGAAGCTTTCTTT. It specifies CASSPDSRTEAFF. This rearrangement joins TRBV5-1 to TRBJ1-1, with D possibly TRBD1 on 5 matching bases. CDR3 size: 13 residues. The V end lost 4 bases, the J end lost 5 bases, and 12 bases lay between the germline ends. Looked up from germline, CDR1 is SGHRS and CDR2 is YFSETQ.

The V gene is TRBV30, the J gene TRBJ1-5, with D possibly being TRBD1 (5 bases). V was trimmed by 1 base and J by 0 bases, leaving 7 bases between them. This CDR3 is built from 14 residues. Germline V gene lookup returns CDR1 GTSNPN and CDR2 SVGIG (reference sequence). The CDR3 sequence: CAWSGTYSNQPQHF. The CDR3 DNA sequence: TGTGCCTGGAGTGGGACATATAGCAATCAGCCCCAGCATTTT. The whole variable domain, remainder taken from reference TRBV30 and TRBJ1-5, is SQTIHQWPATLVQPVGSPLSLECTVEGTSNPNLYWYRQAAGRGLQLLFYSVGIGQISSEVPQNLSASRPQDRQFILSSKKLLLSDSGFYLCAWSGTYSNQPQHFGDGTRLSIL.

This clone was detected a few times. An end of the junction does not agree with germline; a read error may underlie this. The rearrangement joins TRBV3-1 (or the pseudogene TRBV3-2) to TRBJ2-5, with 11 nucleotides matching TRBD2. CDR1 and CDR2 from the germline V gene are LGHDT and YNNKEL (reference sequence). The CDR3 has 15 residues. CDR3 loop: CAGSGTSGSQGTQYF. CDR3 nucleotide sequence: TGTGCCGGATCCGGGACTAGCGGTAGTCAAGGGACCCAGTACTTC.

The gene calls are TRBV4-3 and TRBJ1-6; D is unclear. Per germline, CDR1 LGHNA and CDR2 YSLEER. V gave up 2 bases and J gave up 10 bases, with 15 bases separating them. This CDR3 has 15 residues. The CDR3 DNA reads as TGCGCCAGCAGCCAAATATCCCTCGGAGTGTCACCCCTCCACTTT. Protein product: CASSQISLGVSPLHF.